The entry below gives a single T cell receptor beta chain sequence along with its context. Its antigen is currently unknown. This CDR3 region has 15 residues. CDR1 is SQVTM and CDR2 is ANQGSEA in the germline V gene. This specimen comes from a study of CXCR3-negative and CXCR3-positive naive CD8 T cells. The method, 5' RACE with UMI labels, was used to prepare the TRB cDNA libraries. From its re-call of the 5' RACE reads, TCRdb lists each CDR3 protein once, without DNA. This repertoire comprises some 130,000 distinct CDR3 sequences; its ten largest clones make up approximately 0.46%. Naive CD8+ T cells had a CD45RO-CCR7+CD27+CD95- phenotype. General study results and limits: Memory CD8+ cells showed much lower diversity, while both naive subsets displayed comparably high diversity. Naive subsets did not differ in surface CD5, and the authors estimated TCR strength using properties of the TRB CDR3.

The material sequenced was naive CXCR3- CD8+ T cells from blood. The subset is: CD45RO-CCR7+CD27+CD95- naive CD8+ T cells lacking CXCR3 (TNR3-). V and J are TRBV29-1 and TRBJ1-5; TCRdb's assignment of TRBD1 cannot be checked, as there is no DNA. The TCR comes from a human donor in good health. Some clones in this sample may be carry-over from other donors' samples. The CDR3 sequence: CSVVRADRSNQPQHF.